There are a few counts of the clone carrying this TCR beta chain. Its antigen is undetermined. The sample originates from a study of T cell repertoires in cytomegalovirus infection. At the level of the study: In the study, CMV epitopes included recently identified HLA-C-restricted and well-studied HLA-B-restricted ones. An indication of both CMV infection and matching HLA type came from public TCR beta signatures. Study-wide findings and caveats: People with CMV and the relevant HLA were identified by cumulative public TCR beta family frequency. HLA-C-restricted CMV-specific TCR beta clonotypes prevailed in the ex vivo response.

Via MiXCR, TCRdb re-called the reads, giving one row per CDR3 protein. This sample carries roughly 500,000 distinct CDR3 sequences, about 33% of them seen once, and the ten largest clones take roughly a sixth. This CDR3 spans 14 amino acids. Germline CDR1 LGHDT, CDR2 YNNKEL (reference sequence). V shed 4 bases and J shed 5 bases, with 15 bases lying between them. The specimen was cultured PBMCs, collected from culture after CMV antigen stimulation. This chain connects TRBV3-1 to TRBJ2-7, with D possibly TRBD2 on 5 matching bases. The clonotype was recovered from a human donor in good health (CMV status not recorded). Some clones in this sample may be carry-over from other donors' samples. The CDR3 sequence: CASSLQLSGDEQYF. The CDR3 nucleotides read TGTGCCAGCAGCCTACAACTCTCCGGGGACGAGCAGTACTTC.